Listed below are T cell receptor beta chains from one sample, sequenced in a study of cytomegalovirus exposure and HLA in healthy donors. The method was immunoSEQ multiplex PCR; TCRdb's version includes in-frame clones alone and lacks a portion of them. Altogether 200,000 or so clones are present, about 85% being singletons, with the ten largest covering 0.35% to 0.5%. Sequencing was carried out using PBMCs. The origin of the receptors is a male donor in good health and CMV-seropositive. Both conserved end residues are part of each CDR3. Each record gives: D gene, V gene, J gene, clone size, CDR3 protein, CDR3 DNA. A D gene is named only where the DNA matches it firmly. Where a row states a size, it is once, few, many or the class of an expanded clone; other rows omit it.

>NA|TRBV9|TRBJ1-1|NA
CASSVVQGSEAFF
TGTGCCAGCAGCGTAGTTCAGGGAAGTGAAGCTTTCTTT
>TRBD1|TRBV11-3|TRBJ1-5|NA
CASSFPPPGGCGSNQPQHF
TGTGCCAGCAGCTTCCCGCCGCCAGGGGGCTGCGGGAGCAATCAGCCCCAGCATTTT
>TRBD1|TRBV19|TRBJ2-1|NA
CASRATGTGYGEQFF
TGTGCCAGTAGAGCTACCGGGACAGGGTACGGTGAGCAGTTCTTC
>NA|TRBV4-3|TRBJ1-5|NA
CASSQDFTGNNQPQHF
TGCGCCAGCAGCCAAGATTTTACAGGAAACAATCAGCCCCAGCATTTT
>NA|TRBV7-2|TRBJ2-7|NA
CASSRQSYEQYF
TGTGCCAGCAGCCGACAATCCTACGAGCAGTACTTC
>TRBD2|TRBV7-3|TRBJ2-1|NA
CASSLGLAGGFDNEQFF
TGTGCCAGCAGCTTGGGACTAGCGGGAGGGTTTGACAATGAGCAGTTCTTC
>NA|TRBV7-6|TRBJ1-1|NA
CASSLLGAGNTEAFF
TGTGCCAGCAGCTTACTAGGGGCTGGGAACACTGAAGCTTTCTTT
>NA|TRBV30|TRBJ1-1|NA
CAWGTNTEAFF
TGTGCCTGGGGGACAAATACTGAAGCTTTCTTT
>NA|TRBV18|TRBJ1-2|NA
CASSPLSSYGYTF
TGTGCCAGCTCACCACTGAGCTCCTATGGCTACACCTTC
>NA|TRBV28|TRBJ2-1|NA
CASSRRGVEQFF
TGTGCCAGCAGCCGTCGTGGAGTTGAGCAGTTCTTC
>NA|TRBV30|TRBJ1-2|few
CAWSEQGNYGYTF
TGTGCCTGGAGCGAACAGGGTAACTATGGCTACACCTTC
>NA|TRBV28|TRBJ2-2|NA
CASSPHRVGELFF
TGTGCCAGCAGTCCTCACAGGGTAGGGGAGCTGTTTTTT
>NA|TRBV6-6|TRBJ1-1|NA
CASSYSLGGTEAFF
TGTGCCAGTAGTTACTCCCTAGGGGGAACTGAAGCTTTCTTT
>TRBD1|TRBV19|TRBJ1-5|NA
CASSIQDRVRQPQHF
TGTGCCAGTAGTATTCAGGACAGGGTCCGTCAGCCCCAGCATTTT
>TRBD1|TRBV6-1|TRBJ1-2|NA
CATLRGLYGYTF
TGTGCCACCTTGAGGGGGCTCTATGGCTACACCTTC
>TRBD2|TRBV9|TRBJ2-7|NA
CASSAGGGTSYEQYF
TGTGCCAGCAGCGCGGGCGGGGGAACCTCCTACGAGCAGTACTTC
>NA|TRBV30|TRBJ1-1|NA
CAWSTGFSTEAFF
TGTGCCTGGAGTACAGGGTTTTCCACTGAAGCTTTCTTT
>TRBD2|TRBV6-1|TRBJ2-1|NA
CASSFGLAGVNEQFF
TGTGCCAGCAGTTTCGGGCTAGCGGGCGTCAATGAGCAGTTCTTC
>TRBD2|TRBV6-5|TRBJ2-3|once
CASNDLGSGGGTQYF
TGTGCCTCCAATGATTTAGGGAGCGGGGGAGGTACGCAGTATTTT
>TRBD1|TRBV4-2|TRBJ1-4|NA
CASSQEGGQGYEKLFF
TGTGCCAGCAGCCAAGAGGGGGGACAGGGGTATGAAAAACTGTTTTTT
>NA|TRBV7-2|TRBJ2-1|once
CASSFGVGALFF
NA
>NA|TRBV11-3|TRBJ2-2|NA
CASSPRGRRNTGELFF
TGTGCCAGCAGCCCTAGAGGCCGACGGAACACCGGGGAGCTGTTTTTT